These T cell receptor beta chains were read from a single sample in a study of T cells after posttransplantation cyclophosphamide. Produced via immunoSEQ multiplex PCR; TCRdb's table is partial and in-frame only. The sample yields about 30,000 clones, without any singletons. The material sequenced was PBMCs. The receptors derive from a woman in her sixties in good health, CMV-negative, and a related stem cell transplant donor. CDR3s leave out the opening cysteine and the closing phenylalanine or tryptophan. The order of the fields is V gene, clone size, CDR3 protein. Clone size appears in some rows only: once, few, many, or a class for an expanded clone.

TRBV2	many	ASSVQGWNEQF
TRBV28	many	ASSLKGYGYT
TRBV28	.	ATERPTSGGALDWKTQY
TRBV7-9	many	ASSLTTGVTEAF
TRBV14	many	ASSPSRTVPEAF
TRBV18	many	ASSPVTGRYGEQY
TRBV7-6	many	ASSLGGVAGGSAQF
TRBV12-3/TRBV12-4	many	ASSYDRGNTEAF
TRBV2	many	ASERGAWGNQPQH
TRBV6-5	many	ASSPAGGGTEAF
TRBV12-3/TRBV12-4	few	ASSIGTGSGNTIY
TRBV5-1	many	ASSLTVLDRYEQY
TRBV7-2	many	ASSPSGGPRTDTQY
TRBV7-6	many	ASSSGNRGNQPQH
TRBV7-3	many	ASSLTFGGPANTGELF
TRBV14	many	ASSLGTSGANEQF
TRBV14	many	ASRQGLNTEAF
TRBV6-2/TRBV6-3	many	ASSYEVYGYT
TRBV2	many	ASSAQGVNEQY
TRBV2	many	ASSGQGNTGELF
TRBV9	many	ASSPSSRRQGAGGYT
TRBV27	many	ASSRRQTHNEQF
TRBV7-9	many	ASSSRHVGEQY
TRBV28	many	ASSPPDRKNTEAF
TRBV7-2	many	ASSLDMNTGWTEAF
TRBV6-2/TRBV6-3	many	ASSSWTSGSYEQY
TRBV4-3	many	ASSQGAAYQPQH
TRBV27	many	ASSPFGATSNEKLF
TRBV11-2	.	ASRVPGGRFDEQF
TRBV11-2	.	ASSLGLREETQY
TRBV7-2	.	ASSLSGRGRTGELF
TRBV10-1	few	ASSESRQGGQETQY
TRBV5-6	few	ASSLSQETQY
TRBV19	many	ASSIAGGSGANVLT